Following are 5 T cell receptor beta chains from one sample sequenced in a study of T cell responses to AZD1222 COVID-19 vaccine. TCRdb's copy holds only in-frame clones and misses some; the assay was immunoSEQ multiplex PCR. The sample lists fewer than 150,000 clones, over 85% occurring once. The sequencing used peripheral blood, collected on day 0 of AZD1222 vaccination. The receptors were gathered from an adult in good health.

The CDR3 spells CASSESSSGNPYEQYF. CDR3 bases: TGCGCCAGCAGTGAGTCTTCTAGCGGGAATCCCTACGAGCAGTACTTC. The rearrangement uses TRBV10-1 and TRBJ2-7, with 9 bases matching TRBD2. Germline loops: CDR1 WNHNN, CDR2 SYGVQD (reference sequence). This CDR3 is 16 amino acids long. J was trimmed by 2 bases and V by 0 bases; bases with no gene match: 5.

The CDR3 region is CASSLNGDSPLHF. The CDR3 coding sequence is TGTGCCAGCAGCCTCAACGGGGATTCACCCCTCCACTTT. The chain uses TRBV7-3 and TRBJ1-6; D uncertain. This CDR3 region has 13 residues. Germline CDR1 SGHTA, CDR2 FQGTGA. The V and J ends lost 5 bases and 8 bases respectively, with 10 bases between them.

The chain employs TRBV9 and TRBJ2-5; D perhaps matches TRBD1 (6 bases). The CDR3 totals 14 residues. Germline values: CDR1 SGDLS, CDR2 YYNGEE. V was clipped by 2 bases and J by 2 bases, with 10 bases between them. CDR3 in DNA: TGTGCCAGCAGCGTCTTTGGACAGCAAGAGACCCAGTACTTC. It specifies CASSVFGQQETQYF.

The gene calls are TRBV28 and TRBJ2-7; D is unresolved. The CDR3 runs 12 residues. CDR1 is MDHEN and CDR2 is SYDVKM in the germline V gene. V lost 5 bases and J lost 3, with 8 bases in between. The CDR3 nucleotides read TGTGCCAGCAGTGGACCACTCTACGAGCAGTACTTC. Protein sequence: CASSGPLYEQYF. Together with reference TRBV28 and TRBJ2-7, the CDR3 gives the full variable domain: DVKVTQSSRYLVKRTGEKVFLECVQDMDHENMFWYRQDPGLGLRLIYFSYDVKMKEKGDIPEGYSVSREKKERFSLILESASTNQTSMYLCASSGPLYEQYFGPGTRLTVT.

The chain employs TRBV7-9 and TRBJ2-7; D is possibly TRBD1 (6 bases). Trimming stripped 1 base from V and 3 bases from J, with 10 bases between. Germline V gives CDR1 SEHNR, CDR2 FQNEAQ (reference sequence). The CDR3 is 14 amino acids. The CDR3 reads CASSLGGLLYEQYF. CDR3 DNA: TGTGCCAGCAGCTTAGGGGGGCTCCTCTACGAGCAGTACTTC.